This T cell receptor (beta chain) originates from a study of T cell changes during pregnancy in multiple sclerosis. The CDR3 sequence is 16 residues long. CDR1 is SGHDN, CDR2 FVKESK, per germline. J gave up 1 base and V 2 bases, and 7 bases lay outside the gene matches. Libraries were prepared by immunoSEQ multiplex PCR; TCRdb keeps only in-frame clonotypes and omits some of them. This table holds approximately 130,000 clones, 90% to 96% found once. The rearrangement uses TRBV14 and TRBJ2-7, with TRBD2 matching over 8 bases. Sequences were derived from peripheral blood, sampled after pregnancy. This clonotype originated in a female donor with multiple sclerosis, enrolled in a pregnancy study. CDR3 sequence: CASSQLTSASSYEQYF. CDR3 nucleotide sequence: TGTGCCAGCAGCCAACTGACTAGCGCATCATCCTACGAGCAGTACTTC. The variable domain in full, with the rest retrieved from reference TRBV14 and TRBJ2-7, is EAGVTQFPSHSVIEKGQTVTLRCDPISGHDNLYWYRRVMGKEIKFLLHFVKESKQDESGMPNNRFLAERTGGTYSTLKVQPAELEDSGVYFCASSQLTSASSYEQYFGPGTRLTVT.